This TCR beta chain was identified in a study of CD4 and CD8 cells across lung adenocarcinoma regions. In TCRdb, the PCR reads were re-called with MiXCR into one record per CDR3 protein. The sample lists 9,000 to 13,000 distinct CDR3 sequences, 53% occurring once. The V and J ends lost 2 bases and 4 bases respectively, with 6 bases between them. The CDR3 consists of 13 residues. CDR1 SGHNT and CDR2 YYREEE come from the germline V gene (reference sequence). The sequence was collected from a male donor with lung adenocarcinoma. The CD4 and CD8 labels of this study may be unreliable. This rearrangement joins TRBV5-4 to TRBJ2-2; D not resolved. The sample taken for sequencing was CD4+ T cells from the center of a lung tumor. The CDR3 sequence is CASSLDRTGELFF. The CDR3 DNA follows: TGTGCCAGCAGCTTAGATCGCACCGGGGAGCTGTTTTTT. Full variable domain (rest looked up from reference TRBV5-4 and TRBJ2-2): ETGVTQSPTHLIKTRGQQVTLRCSSQSGHNTVSWYQQALGQGPQFIFQYYREEENGRGNFPPRFSGLQFPNYSSELNVNALELDDSALYLCASSLDRTGELFFGEGSRLTVL.